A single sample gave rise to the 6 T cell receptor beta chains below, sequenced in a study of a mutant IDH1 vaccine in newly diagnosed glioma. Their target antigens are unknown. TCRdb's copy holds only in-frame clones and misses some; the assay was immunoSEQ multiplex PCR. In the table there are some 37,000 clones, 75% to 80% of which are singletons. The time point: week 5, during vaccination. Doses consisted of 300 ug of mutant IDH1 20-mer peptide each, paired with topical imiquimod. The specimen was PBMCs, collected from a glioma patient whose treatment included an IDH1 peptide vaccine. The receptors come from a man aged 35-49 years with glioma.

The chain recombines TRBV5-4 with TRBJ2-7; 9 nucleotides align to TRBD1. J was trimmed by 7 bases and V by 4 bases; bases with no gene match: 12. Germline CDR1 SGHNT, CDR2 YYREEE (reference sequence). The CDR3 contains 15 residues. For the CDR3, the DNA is TGTGCCAGCAGCGCGGGGACAGGGCAAGGGGGGGAGCAGTACTTC. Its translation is CASSAGTGQGGEQYF.

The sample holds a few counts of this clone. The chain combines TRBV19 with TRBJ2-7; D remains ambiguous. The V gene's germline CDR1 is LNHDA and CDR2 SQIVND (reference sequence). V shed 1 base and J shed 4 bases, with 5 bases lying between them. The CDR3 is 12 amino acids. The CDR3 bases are TGTGCCAGTAGTATAGTGGGGTACGAGCAGTACTTC. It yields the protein CASSIVGYEQYF.

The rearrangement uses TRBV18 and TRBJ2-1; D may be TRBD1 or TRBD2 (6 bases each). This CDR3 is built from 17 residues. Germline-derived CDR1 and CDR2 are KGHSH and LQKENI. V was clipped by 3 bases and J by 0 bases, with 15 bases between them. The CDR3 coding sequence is TGTGCCAGCTCACCCCCCGGAGGGGGGACCTCCTACAATGAGCAGTTCTTC. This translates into CASSPPGGGTSYNEQFF.

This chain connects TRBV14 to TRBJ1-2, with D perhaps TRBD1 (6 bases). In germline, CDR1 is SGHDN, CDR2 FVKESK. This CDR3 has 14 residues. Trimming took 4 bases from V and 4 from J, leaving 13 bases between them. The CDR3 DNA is TGTGCCAGCAGCCTAATGGGGGCCAGCTATGGCTACACCTTC. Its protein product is CASSLMGASYGYTF.

The CDR3, as DNA: TGTGCCAGTAGTCTGCGGCCGAGGGATACGCAGTATTTT. This sequence encodes CASSLRPRDTQYF. The chain carries TRBV19 and TRBJ2-3; D is undetermined. CDR1 and CDR2 from the germline V gene are LNHDA and SQIVND (reference sequence). V lost 5 bases and J lost 6, with 12 bases in between. CDR3 size: 13 residues. Based on the CDR3 plus reference TRBV19 and TRBJ2-3, the full variable domain is DGGITQSPKYLFRKEGQNVTLSCEQNLNHDAMYWYRQDPGQGLRLIYYSQIVNDFQKGDIAEGYSVSREKKESFPLTVTSAQKNPTAFYLCASSLRPRDTQYFGPGTRLTVL.

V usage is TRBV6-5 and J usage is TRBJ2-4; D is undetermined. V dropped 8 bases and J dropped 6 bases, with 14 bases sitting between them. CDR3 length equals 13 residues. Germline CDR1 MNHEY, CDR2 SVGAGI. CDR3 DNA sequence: TGTGCCAGCTCCTCGGATGTGACAAACATTCAGTACTTC. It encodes CASSSDVTNIQYF.